The T cell receptor (beta chain) under discussion was sequenced for a study of patients and donors after allogeneic stem cell transplantation. J gave up 7 bases and V 4 bases, and 11 bases lay outside the gene matches. The CDR3 totals 15 residues. From germline, CDR1 is SGHRS and CDR2 YFSETQ. MiXCR, applied by TCRdb to the RT-PCR reads, yields one record per CDR3 protein. In the table there are 390,000 or so distinct CDR3 sequences, 16% of which are singletons. The specimen was blood, either unsorted or a sorted T cell fraction (not recorded which). This rearrangement joins TRBV5-1 to TRBJ2-1, with 7 positions matching TRBD2. The sequence derives from a human donor who was either an allogeneic HSCT recipient or a stem cell or donor lymphocyte infusion donor (not recorded which). It is not recorded whose cells these are; they may come from a transplant donor. This CDR3 reads CASSPPGWTRNEQFF. CDR3 sequence (DNA): TGCGCCAGCAGCCCTCCAGGGTGGACTAGAAATGAGCAGTTCTTC.